This is a list of T cell receptor beta chains from one sample in a study of blood T cell repertoires in COVID-19. Here immunoSEQ multiplex PCR was the method, and the copy in TCRdb shows in-frame clones only, minus some. This sample yields 130,000 to 150,000 clones, of which around 76% are seen a single time; 4.2% belongs to the top ten. What was sequenced was peripheral blood. These receptor sequences come from a man aged 55 to 70 with acute or convalescent COVID-19. CDR3s include the opening cysteine and the closing phenylalanine or tryptophan. Fields, in order: V gene, CDR3 length, D gene, clone size, J gene, CDR3 DNA, CDR3 protein. D genes are given only for firm matches. Part of the rows lack a size; the others show once, few, many or a class for expanded clones.

>TRBV18|15|TRBD1|-|TRBJ2-7
TGTGCCAGCTCACCACGAGGGACAGGGACCTACGAGCAGTACTTC
CASSPRGTGTYEQYF
>TRBV6-5|15|-|-|TRBJ2-7
TGTGCCAGCAGGGAGGGACAGAACGGGAACTACGAGCAGTACTTC
CASREGQNGNYEQYF
>TRBV28|14|-|once|TRBJ2-7
TGTGCCAGCAGTTTCTACAGGGTCACCTACGAGCAGTACTTC
CASSFYRVTYEQYF
>TRBV6-6|14|TRBD2|-|TRBJ2-7
TGTGCCAGCAGTCCTGGGACTAGCGGCTACGAGCAGTACTTC
CASSPGTSGYEQYF
>TRBV3-1/TRBV3-2|16|-|-|TRBJ2-3
TGTGCCAGCAGCCAACGGTCTCACGCGGGCACAGATACGCAGTATTTT
CASSQRSHAGTDTQYF
>TRBV27|18|TRBD2|once|TRBJ2-1
TGTGCCAGCAGTCGCCATCTAGCGGGAGGTACCTCCTACAATGAGCAGTTCTTC
CASSRHLAGGTSYNEQFF
>TRBV7-8|14|-|-|TRBJ1-2
TGTGCCAGCAGCCCATTCGAGGTCGGCTATGGCTACACCTTC
CASSPFEVGYGYTF
>TRBV11-2|18|TRBD2|-|TRBJ2-5
TGTGCCAGCAGCTTAGGGGCCGAGCGGGGCTACTATTTGGAGACCCAGTACTTC
CASSLGAERGYYLETQYF
>TRBV7-9|15|TRBD2|-|TRBJ2-7
TGTGCCAGCAGCTTCGGACTAGCGGGAGTAGCCGAGCAGTACTTC
CASSFGLAGVAEQYF
>TRBV29-1|14|TRBD1|-|TRBJ2-7
TGCAGCGTTGAACCCGGGACAGGTAGCTACGAGCAGTACTTC
CSVEPGTGSYEQYF
>TRBV27|14|TRBD1|-|TRBJ1-5
TGTGCCAGCAGTTACACAGGGGAGGCTCAGCCCCAGCATTTT
CASSYTGEAQPQHF
>TRBV3-1/TRBV3-2|15|-|-|TRBJ2-3
TGTGCCAGCAGCCAAGATAGAGCAGGGGCAGATACGCAGTATTTT
CASSQDRAGADTQYF
>TRBV9|16|-|-|TRBJ1-1
TGTGCCAGCAGCGTAGGCCCGGGGGGCCTCGGCACTGAAGCTTTCTTT
CASSVGPGGLGTEAFF
>TRBV10-1|14|TRBD1|few|TRBJ2-7
TGCGCCAGCCCCAAGGACAGGGAAGAATGCGAGCAGTACTTC
CASPKDREECEQYF
>TRBV2|16|TRBD2|-|TRBJ2-7
TGTGCCAGCAGGGATGGGACTAGCGGGGTCTCCTACGAGCAGTACTTC
CASRDGTSGVSYEQYF
>TRBV5-4|17|TRBD2|once|TRBJ2-3
TGTGCCAGCAGCTTGAAGGCTAGCGGGGGTGGGGCAGATACGCAGTATTTT
CASSLKASGGGADTQYF
>TRBV2|14|TRBD2|-|TRBJ2-7
TGTGCCAGCAACCCCGGACTAGCGGGAGGCGAGCAGTACTTC
CASNPGLAGGEQYF
>TRBV29-1|14|TRBD2|-|TRBJ2-3
TGCAGCGTTGAAAGCGGGAGCGTCACAGATACGCAGTATTTT
CSVESGSVTDTQYF
>TRBV11-1|15|TRBD1|once|TRBJ2-1
TGTGCCAGCAGCTTATGGGGACAGGGGTACAATGAGCAGTTCTTC
CASSLWGQGYNEQFF
>TRBV5-8|15|TRBD1|once|TRBJ1-1
TGTGCCAGCAGCCTGGGACAGGGGTTGGGGACTGAAGCTTTCTTT
CASSLGQGLGTEAFF
>TRBV6-5|13|TRBD1|-|TRBJ2-7
TGTGCCAGCCAAGGGGGCGTCTCCTACGAGCAGTACTTC
CASQGGVSYEQYF
>TRBV6-6|11|-|-|TRBJ2-5
TGTGCCAGCAGTCCACAGGAGACCCAGTACTTC
CASSPQETQYF
>TRBV10-3|12|TRBD1|many|TRBJ1-5
TGTGCCATTGGACAGGGGGATCAGCCCCAGCATTTT
CAIGQGDQPQHF
>TRBV5-5|15|TRBD1|-|TRBJ1-2
TGTGCCAGCAGCTACCAGACAGGGCTGAACTATGGCTACACCTTC
CASSYQTGLNYGYTF
>TRBV30|13|-|-|TRBJ2-5
TGTGCCTGGGGGGGGTTTCAATGGGAGACCCAGTACTTC
CAWGGFQWETQYF
>TRBV2|14|TRBD2|few|TRBJ2-7
TGTGCCAGCAGTTCGACTAGCGGAGCCTACGAGCAGTACTTC
CASSSTSGAYEQYF
>TRBV2|15|TRBD2|-|TRBJ2-1
TGTGCCAGCAGGAGACTAGCGGGAGGCTTCGGTGAGCAGTTCTTC
CASRRLAGGFGEQFF
>TRBV15|18|-|-|TRBJ2-3
TGTGCCACCAGCAGAGATATTCCGGGACTCCTGAAGCAGGATACGCAGTATTTT
CATSRDIPGLLKQDTQYF
>TRBV4-2|16|-|-|TRBJ2-7
TGTGCCAGCAGCCAAGGGCCTGGGCAGAGTGGCTACGAGCAGTACTTC
CASSQGPGQSGYEQYF
>TRBV4-1|16|TRBD1|-|TRBJ1-5
TGCGCCAGCAGCCAAGCCATAGGGGACAGCTATCAGCCCCAGCATTTT
CASSQAIGDSYQPQHF
>TRBV7-2|15|TRBD1|-|TRBJ2-7
TGTGCCAGCAGCGCCGGACAGGGGGCGGCAGGCGAGCAGTACTTC
CASSAGQGAAGEQYF
>TRBV9|15|-|once|TRBJ1-4
TGTGCCAGCAGCGCGGGGACTGCGGGAGACGGAAAACTGTTTTTT
CASSAGTAGDGKLFF
>TRBV20-1|15|TRBD1|once|TRBJ2-3
TGCAGTGCTCGTGGTCAAGGACAGGGTTTGTATACGCAGTATTTT
CSARGQGQGLYTQYF
>TRBV19|15|TRBD1|-|TRBJ2-7
TGTGCCAGTAGGAGACAGGACAGGGCCTACGGCGAGCAGTACTTC
CASRRQDRAYGEQYF
>TRBV7-2|16|TRBD2|once|TRBJ2-7
TGTGCCAGCAGCTCACCCAGCGGGAGGGGATCCTACGAGCAGTACTTC
CASSSPSGRGSYEQYF
>TRBV7-7|15|TRBD2|-|TRBJ2-7
TGTGCCAGCAGCTTAGTAACTAGCGGGGTCTACGAGCAGTACTTC
CASSLVTSGVYEQYF
>TRBV5-8|15|-|-|TRBJ1-5
TGTGCCAGCAGCTTGGGACAGGCGGCTAATCAGCCCCAGCATTTT
CASSLGQAANQPQHF
>TRBV28|14|-|-|TRBJ2-2
TGTGCCAGCAGTTCCGGTTCCGCCACCGGGGAGCTGTTTTTT
CASSSGSATGELFF
>TRBV5-1|13|-|few|TRBJ2-7
TGCGCCAGCAGCTTGGAACTTTTCTACGAGCAGTACTTC
CASSLELFYEQYF
>TRBV5-3|14|-|-|TRBJ2-7
TGTGCCAGAAGCTTGGCGACTACCTACTACGAGCAGTACTTC
CARSLATTYYEQYF
>TRBV3-1/TRBV3-2|19|TRBD2|-|TRBJ2-3
TGTGCCAGCAGCCCGCTGGTGCTAGCGGGAGCGGTGGGCACAGATACGCAGTATTTT
CASSPLVLAGAVGTDTQYF
>TRBV18|13|-|few|TRBJ1-1
TGTGCCAGCTCACCCGGACAGAACACTGAAGCTTTCTTT
CASSPGQNTEAFF
>TRBV18|14|-|-|TRBJ1-1
TGTGCCAGCTCATTGACAGTGATGAACACTGAAGCTTTCTTT
CASSLTVMNTEAFF
>TRBV5-5|15|TRBD1|-|TRBJ1-3
TGTGCCAGCAGCTTCTTGGGACAGACTGGAAACACCATATATTTT
CASSFLGQTGNTIYF
>TRBV27|15|TRBD1|-|TRBJ2-2
TGTGCCAGCAGTCGGGGACAGGGGCCCGGCGGGGAGCTGTTTTTT
CASSRGQGPGGELFF
>TRBV5-4|13|-|-|TRBJ2-1
TGTGCCAGCAGCCCAAGACGGGAGTATGAGCAGTTCTTC
CASSPRREYEQFF
>TRBV6-5|15|-|many|TRBJ1-1
TGTGCCAGCAGTTACTTCCGGACACCGAACACTGAAGCTTTCTTT
CASSYFRTPNTEAFF
>TRBV18|17|-|-|TRBJ2-5
TGTGCCAGCTCACGTACATCATTTGGGGCGGTCCAAGAGACCCAGTACTTC
CASSRTSFGAVQETQYF
>TRBV14|9|-|-|TRBJ1-3
TGTGCCAGCAGCCAGCCGGGGGATTTT
CASSQPGDF
>TRBV29-1|15|TRBD1|few|TRBJ1-3
TGCAGCGTTGAAGAGTTGGACAGGGCTGGAAACACCATATATTTT
CSVEELDRAGNTIYF
>TRBV2|15|TRBD2|-|TRBJ2-3
TGTGCCAGCAGTCTTCTAGCGGGAGGGTCCCCCACGCAGTATTTT
CASSLLAGGSPTQYF
>TRBV9|15|TRBD2|-|TRBJ2-7
TGTGCCAGCAGCGTAGCGGGGGGGGACTCCTACGAGCAGTACTTC
CASSVAGGDSYEQYF
>TRBV2|13|-|-|TRBJ2-1
TGTGCCAGCAGAGGGAGCTCCTACAATGAGCAGTTCTTC
CASRGSSYNEQFF
>TRBV5-4|15|TRBD2|-|TRBJ2-5
TGTGCCAGCAGCTTGGAGACTAGCGGGAAAGAGACCCAGTACTTC
CASSLETSGKETQYF
>TRBV12-5|20|TRBD1|-|TRBJ2-1
TGTGCTAGTGGTTTGGTACTCTCCGCACGCCCGGACAGGGTCTACAATGAGCAGTTCTTC
CASGLVLSARPDRVYNEQFF
>TRBV7-3|17|-|-|TRBJ2-2
TGTGCCAGCAGCCCCCCCGGCCTAGCCGGGAACACCGGGGAGCTGTTTTTT
CASSPPGLAGNTGELFF
>TRBV19|13|-|-|TRBJ2-7
TGTGCCAGTAGTATAGGACAGCTCTACGAGCAGTACTTC
CASSIGQLYEQYF
>TRBV18|17|-|-|TRBJ1-2
TGTGCCAGCTCACCTCAAGCCCCGGGGGGCGCCTCGACTGGCTACACCTTC
CASSPQAPGGASTGYTF
>TRBV20-1|11|-|-|TRBJ1-1
TGCAGTGCATCCAAGAACACTGAAGCTTTCTTT
CSASKNTEAFF